This record looks at one TCR beta chain sequence and its context. The source of the sample is a study of PD-1 blockade in classical Hodgkin lymphoma. Some clones are missing from TCRdb's copy, which holds only in-frame ones; the method was immunoSEQ multiplex PCR. Of about 94,000 clones listed, 89% are singletons. Relapse was seen in all patients after autologous stem cell transplantation, and brentuximab vedotin exposure was variable. The germline gives CDR1 SEHNR, CDR2 FQNEAQ (reference sequence). V was pared by 2 bases and J by 6 bases, with 20 bases between. The CDR3 is 16 residues long. The gene calls are TRBV7-9 and TRBJ2-7; D tentatively reads TRBD1 or TRBD2 (5 bases each). The TCR comes from a human donor with classical Hodgkin lymphoma. The input for sequencing was peripheral blood mononuclear cells (PBMCs), taken before the second cycle of nivolumab. The CDR3 is CASSLSRVIFGGEQYF. CDR3 nucleotides: TGTGCCAGCAGCTTAAGTCGCGTGATTTTTGGGGGCGAGCAGTACTTC.